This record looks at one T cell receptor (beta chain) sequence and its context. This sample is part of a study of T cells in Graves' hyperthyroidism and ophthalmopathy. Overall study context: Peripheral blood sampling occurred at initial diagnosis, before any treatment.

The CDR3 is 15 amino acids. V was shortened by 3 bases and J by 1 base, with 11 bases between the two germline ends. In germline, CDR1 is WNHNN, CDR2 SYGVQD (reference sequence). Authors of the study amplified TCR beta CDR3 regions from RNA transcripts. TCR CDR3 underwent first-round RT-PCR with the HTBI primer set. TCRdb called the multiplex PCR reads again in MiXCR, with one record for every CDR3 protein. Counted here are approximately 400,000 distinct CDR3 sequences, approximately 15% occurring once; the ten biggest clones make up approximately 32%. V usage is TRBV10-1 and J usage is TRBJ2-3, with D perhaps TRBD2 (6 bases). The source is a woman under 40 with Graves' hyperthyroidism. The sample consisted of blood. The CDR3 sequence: CASSENTGGTDTQYF. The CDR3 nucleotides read TGCGCCAGCAGTGAAAATACGGGGGGCACAGATACGCAGTATTTT.